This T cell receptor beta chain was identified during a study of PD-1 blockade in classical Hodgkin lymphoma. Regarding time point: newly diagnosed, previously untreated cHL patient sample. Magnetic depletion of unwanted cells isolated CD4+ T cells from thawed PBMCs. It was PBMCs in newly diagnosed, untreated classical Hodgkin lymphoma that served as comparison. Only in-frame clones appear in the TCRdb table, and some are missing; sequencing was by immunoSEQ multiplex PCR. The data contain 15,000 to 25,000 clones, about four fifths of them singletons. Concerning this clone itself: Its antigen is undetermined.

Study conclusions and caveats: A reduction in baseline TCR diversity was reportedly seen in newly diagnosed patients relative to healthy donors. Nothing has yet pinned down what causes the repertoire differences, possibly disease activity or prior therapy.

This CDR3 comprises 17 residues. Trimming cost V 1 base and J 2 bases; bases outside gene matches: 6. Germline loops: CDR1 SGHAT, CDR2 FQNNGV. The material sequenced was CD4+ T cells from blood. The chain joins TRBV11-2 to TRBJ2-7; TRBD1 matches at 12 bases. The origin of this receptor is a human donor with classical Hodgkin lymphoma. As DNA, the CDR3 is TGTGCCAGCAGCTTAGTGGGACAGGGGGCGTTTGCCTACGAGCAGTACTTC. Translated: CASSLVGQGAFAYEQYF.